The T cell receptor (beta chain) under discussion was sequenced for a study of patients and donors after allogeneic stem cell transplantation. Via MiXCR, TCRdb re-called the RT-PCR reads, giving one row per CDR3 protein. The profile shows 30,000 to 40,000 distinct CDR3 sequences, 37% of them singletons. This clonotype was observed a handful of times. Germline-derived CDR1 and CDR2 are SGHNT and YENEEA. The CDR3 is 14 amino acids. V lost 5 bases, J lost 1 base, and 3 bases stayed unmatched. The J gene is TRBJ1-2, the V gene TRBV11-3, with 8 bases matching TRBD1. The specimen sequenced was blood, either unsorted or a sorted T cell fraction (not recorded which). The sequence was collected from a human donor who was either an allogeneic HSCT recipient or a stem cell or donor lymphocyte infusion donor (not recorded which). It is not recorded whose cells these are; they may come from a transplant donor. This CDR3 reads CASSIGQGNYGYTF. The CDR3, as DNA: TGTGCCAGCAGCATCGGACAGGGTAACTATGGCTACACCTTC.